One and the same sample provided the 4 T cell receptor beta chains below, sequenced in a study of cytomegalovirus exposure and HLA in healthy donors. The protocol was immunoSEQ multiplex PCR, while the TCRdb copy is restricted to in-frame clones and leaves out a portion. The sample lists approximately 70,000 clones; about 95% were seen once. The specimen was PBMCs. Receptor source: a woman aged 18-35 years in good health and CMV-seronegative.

The CDR3 is CSVPGLALNEQFF. CDR3 coding DNA: TGCAGCGTCCCGGGACTAGCCCTCAATGAGCAGTTCTTC. This chain uses TRBV29-1 with TRBJ2-1; TRBD2 matches 9 bases. The CDR3 loop spans 13 amino acids. CDR1 and CDR2 (germline): SQVTM, ANQGSEA. Unmatched junction bases numbered 6, after V lost 6 bases and J lost 6 bases.

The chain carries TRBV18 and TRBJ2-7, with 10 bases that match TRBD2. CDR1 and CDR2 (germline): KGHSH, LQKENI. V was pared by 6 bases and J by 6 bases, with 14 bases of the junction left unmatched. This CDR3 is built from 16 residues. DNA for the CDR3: TGTGCCAGCTCTCCCCCGGGGCTAGCGGGAGTTGGCGAGCAGTACTTC. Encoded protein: CASSPPGLAGVGEQYF.

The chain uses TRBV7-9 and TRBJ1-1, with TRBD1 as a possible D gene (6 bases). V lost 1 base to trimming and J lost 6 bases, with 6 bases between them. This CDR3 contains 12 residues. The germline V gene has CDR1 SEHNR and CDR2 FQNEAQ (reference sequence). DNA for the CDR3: TGTGCCAGCAGCTTAGAGGGGGCTGAAGCTTTCTTT. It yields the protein CASSLEGAEAFF.

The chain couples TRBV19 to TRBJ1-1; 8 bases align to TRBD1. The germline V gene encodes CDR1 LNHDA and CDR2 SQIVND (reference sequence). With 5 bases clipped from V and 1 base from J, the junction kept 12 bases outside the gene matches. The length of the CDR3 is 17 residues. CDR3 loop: CASSFSGPGTGNTEAFF. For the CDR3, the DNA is TGTGCCAGTAGTTTTTCCGGACCGGGGACAGGGAACACTGAAGCTTTCTTT.